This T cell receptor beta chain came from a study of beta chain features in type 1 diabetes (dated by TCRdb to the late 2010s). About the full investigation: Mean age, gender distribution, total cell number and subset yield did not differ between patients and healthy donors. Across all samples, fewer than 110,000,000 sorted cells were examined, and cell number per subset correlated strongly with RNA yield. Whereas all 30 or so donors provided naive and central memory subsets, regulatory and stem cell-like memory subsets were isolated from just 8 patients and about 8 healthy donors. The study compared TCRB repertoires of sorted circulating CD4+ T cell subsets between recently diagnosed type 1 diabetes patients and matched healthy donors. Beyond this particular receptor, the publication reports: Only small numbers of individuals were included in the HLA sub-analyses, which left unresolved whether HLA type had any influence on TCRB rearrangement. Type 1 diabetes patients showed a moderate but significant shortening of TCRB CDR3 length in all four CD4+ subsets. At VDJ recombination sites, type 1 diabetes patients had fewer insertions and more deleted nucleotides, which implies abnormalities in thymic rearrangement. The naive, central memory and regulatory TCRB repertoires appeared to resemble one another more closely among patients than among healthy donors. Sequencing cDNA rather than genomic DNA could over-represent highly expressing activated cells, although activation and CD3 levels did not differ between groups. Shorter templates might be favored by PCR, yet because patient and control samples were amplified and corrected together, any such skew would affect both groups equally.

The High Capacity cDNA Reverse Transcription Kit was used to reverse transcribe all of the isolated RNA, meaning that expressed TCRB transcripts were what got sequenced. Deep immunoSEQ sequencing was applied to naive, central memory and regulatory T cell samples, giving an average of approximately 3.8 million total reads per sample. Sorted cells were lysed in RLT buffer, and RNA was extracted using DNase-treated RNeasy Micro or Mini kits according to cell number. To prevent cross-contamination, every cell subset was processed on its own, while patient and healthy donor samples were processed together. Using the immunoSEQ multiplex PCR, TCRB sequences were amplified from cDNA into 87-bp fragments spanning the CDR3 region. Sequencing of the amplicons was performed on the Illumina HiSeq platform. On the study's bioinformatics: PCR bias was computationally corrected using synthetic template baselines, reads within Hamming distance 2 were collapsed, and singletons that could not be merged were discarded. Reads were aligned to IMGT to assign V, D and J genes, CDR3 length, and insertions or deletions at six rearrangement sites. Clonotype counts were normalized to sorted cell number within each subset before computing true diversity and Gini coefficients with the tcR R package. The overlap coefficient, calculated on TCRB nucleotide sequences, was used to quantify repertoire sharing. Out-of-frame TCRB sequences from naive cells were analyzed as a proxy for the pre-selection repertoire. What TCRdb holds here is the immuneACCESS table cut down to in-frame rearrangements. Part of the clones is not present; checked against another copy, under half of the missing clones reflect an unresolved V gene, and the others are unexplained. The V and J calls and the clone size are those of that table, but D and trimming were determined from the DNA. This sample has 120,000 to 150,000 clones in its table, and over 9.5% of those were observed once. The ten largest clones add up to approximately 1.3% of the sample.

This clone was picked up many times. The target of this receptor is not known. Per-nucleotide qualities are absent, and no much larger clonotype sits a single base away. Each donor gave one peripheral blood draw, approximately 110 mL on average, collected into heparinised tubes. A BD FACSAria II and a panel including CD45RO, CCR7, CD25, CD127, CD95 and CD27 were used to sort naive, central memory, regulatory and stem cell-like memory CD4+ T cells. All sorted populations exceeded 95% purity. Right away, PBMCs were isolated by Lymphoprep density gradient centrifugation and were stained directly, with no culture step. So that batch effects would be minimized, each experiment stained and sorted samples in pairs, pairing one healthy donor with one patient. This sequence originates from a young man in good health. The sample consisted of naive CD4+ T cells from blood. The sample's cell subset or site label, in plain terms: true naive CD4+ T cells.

DNA sequence: TGTGCCAGCAGCTCGGATGGGGCGGGGGCTCCCAGCGGGGAGCTGTTTTTT. The encoded protein is CASSSDGAGAPSGELFF. This chain is built from TRBV7-9 and TRBJ2-2, with TRBD2 as a weak D call on 7 bases. Measured from the cysteine to the phenylalanine, the CDR3 is 17 residues long. Only the CDR3 DNA is retained, 51 bases long and in frame from the first base. CDR1 and CDR2, per the germline V gene (reference sequence), are SEHNR and FQNEAQ. Trimming at the junction amounts to 4 bases on V and 7 bases on J, and the germline ends lie 22 bases apart. The full variable domain, with segments outside the CDR3 supplied by the reference TRBV7-9 and TRBJ2-2 proteins, appears as DTGVSQNPRHKITKRGQNVTFRCDPISEHNRLYWYRQTLGQGPEFLTYFQNEAQLEKSRLLSDRFSAERPKGSFSTLEIQRTEQGDSAMYLCASSSDGAGAPSGELFFGEGSRLTVL.